The clone carrying this T cell receptor beta chain was counted once. Seattle patient enrollment occurred during active infection, with longitudinal follow-up thereafter. This entry is derived from a study of blood T cell repertoires in COVID-19. At the level of the study: The samples span acute and convalescent COVID-19 from the United States, Italy and Spain.

Per the original data handling: Reference gene primers were amplified, and this amplification served to estimate nucleated cell counts. Profiled with immunoSEQ multiplex PCR; TCRdb holds only in-frame clones, not every one. V and J calls and clone size are as listed in that table; D and trimming were resolved from the DNA. This table has fewer than 300,000 clones, roughly four fifths appearing once. With 5 bases clipped from V and 5 bases from J, the junction kept 5 bases outside the gene matches. CDR1 is SGHNT, CDR2 YENEEA, per germline. The CDR3 is 14 amino acids. The chain uses TRBV11-3 and TRBJ2-1, with TRBD1 identical over 8 bases. This TCR was sampled from a person aged 65-85 years with COVID-19, enrolled during active disease. The sequenced sample was peripheral blood. DNA for the CDR3: TGTGCCAGCAGCCTTAGACAGGGGCACAATGAGCAGTTCTTC. It specifies CASSLRQGHNEQFF.